Here is one TCR beta chain with its context. Its antigen is currently unknown. This record belongs to a study of PD-L1 blockade in urothelial cancer. Regarding time point: peripheral blood 6 weeks after treatment start. Study outcomes and limitations: When measured at 3 weeks, tumor-associated blood clones expanded more in durable-benefit patients.

The CDR3 has 15 amino acids. Trimming cost V 2 bases and J 1 base; bases outside gene matches: 3. Germline CDR1 is SGHRS and CDR2 is YFSETQ. The repertoire was sequenced with immunoSEQ multiplex PCR; TCRdb's copy has only in-frame clones and lacks some. The repertoire consists of roughly 45,000 clones, with roughly four fifths occurring once and the leading ten covering around 15%. The receptor was derived from a man in his 60s with urothelial cancer. The gene calls are TRBV5-1 and TRBJ2-3; 8 nucleotides line up with TRBD2. Sequences were derived from PBMCs, sampled around atezolizumab (anti-PD-L1) treatment. The CDR3 reads CASSFVGGGTDTQYF. The CDR3 DNA reads as TGCGCCAGCAGCTTTGTCGGGGGGGGCACAGATACGCAGTATTTT.